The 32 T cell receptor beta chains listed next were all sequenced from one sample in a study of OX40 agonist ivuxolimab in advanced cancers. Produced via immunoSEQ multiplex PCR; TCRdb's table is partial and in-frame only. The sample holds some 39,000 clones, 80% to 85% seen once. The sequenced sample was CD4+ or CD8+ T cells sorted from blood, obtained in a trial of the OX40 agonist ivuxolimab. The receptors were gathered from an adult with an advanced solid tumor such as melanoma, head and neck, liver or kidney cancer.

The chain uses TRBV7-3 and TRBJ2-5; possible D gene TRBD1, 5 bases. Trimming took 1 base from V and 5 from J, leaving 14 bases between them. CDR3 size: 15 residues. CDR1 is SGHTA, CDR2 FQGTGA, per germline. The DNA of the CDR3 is TGTGCCAGCAGCTTAATAGCCCAGCAGGGCGAGACCCAGTACTTC. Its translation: CASSLIAQQGETQYF.

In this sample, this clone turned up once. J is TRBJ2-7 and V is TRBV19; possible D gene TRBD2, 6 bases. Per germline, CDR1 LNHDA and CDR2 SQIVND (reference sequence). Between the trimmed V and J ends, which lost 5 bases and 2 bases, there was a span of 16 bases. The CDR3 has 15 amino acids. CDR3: CASSLQAGGTYEQYF. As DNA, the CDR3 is TGTGCCAGTAGTCTGCAGGCAGGAGGGACCTACGAGCAGTACTTC.

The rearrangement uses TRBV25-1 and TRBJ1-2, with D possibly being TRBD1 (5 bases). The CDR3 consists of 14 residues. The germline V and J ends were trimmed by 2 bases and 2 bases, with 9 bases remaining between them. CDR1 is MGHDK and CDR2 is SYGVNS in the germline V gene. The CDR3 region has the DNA TGTGCCAGCAGTGAACAGGGAGGGAACTATGGCTACACCTTC. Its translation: CASSEQGGNYGYTF.

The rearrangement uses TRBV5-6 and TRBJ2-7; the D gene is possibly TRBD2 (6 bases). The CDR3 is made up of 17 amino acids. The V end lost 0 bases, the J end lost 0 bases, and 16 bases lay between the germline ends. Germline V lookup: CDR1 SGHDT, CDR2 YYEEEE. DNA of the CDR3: TGTGCCAGCAGCTTGGTAGAGGTAGGGACTGGCTCCTACGAGCAGTACTTC. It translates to CASSLVEVGTGSYEQYF.

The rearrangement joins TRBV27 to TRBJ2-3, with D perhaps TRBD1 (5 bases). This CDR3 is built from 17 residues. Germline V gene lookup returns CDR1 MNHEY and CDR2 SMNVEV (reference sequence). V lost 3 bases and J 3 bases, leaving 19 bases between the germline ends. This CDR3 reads CASSFSGLGPGTDTQYF. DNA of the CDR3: TGTGCCAGCAGTTTTTCCGGTCTGGGGCCAGGGACAGATACGCAGTATTTT.

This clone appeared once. The CDR3 DNA reads as TGTGCCAGCAGCTTAGTGCATACCTACGAGCAGTACTTC. The encoded protein is CASSLVHTYEQYF. This chain connects TRBV7-2 to TRBJ2-7; no clear D gene. V was shortened by 1 base and J by 2 bases, with 6 bases between the two germline ends. Germline V gene data show CDR1 as SGHTA and CDR2 as FQGNSA. The CDR3 is 13 residues long. Combining the CDR3 with reference TRBV7-2 and TRBJ2-7 gives the whole variable domain GAGVSQSPSNKVTEKGKDVELRCDPISGHTALYWYRQSLGQGLEFLIYFQGNSAPDKSGLPSDRFSAERTGGSVSTLTIQRTQQEDSAVYLCASSLVHTYEQYFGPGTRLTVT.

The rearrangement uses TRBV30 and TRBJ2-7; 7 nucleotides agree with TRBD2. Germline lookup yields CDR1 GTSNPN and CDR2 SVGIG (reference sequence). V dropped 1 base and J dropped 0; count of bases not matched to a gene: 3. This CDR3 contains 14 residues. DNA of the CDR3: TGTGCCTGGAGTGGGGGGGGGAGCTCCTACGAGCAGTACTTC. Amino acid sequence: CAWSGGGSSYEQYF.

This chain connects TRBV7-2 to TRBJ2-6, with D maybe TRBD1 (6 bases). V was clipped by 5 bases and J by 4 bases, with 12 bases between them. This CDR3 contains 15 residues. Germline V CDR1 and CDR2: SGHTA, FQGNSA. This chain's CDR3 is CASSRDKTGANVLTF. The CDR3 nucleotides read TGTGCCAGCAGCCGGGACAAGACCGGGGCCAACGTCCTGACTTTC.

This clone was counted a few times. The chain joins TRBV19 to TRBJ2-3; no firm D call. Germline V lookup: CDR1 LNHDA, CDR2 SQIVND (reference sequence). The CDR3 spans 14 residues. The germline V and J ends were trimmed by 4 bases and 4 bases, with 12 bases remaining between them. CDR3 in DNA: TGTGCCAGTAGTAGGGGTAGGGAAGCAGATACGCAGTATTTT. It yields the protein CASSRGREADTQYF.

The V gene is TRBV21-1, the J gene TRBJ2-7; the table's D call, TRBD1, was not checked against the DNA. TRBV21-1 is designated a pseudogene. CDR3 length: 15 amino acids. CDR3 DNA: TGTGCCAGCAGTCCACCGGGACAGGCTTTCCCTTCGCAGTACTTC. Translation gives CASSPPGQAFPSQYF.

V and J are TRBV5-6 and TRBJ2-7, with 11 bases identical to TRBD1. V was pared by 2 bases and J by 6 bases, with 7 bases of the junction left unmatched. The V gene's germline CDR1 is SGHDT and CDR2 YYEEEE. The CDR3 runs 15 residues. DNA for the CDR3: TGTGCCAGCAGCTTCGCTGGGACAGGGGGGCGCGAGCAGTACTTC. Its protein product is CASSFAGTGGREQYF.

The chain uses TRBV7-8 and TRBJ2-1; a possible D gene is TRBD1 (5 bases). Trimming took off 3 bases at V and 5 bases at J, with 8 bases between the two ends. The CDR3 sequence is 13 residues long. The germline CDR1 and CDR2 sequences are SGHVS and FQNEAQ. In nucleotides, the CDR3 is TGTGCCAGCAGCTTGTTACAGGACAATGAGCAGTTCTTC. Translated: CASSLLQDNEQFF. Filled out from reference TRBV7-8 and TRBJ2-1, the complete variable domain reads GAGVSQSPRYKVAKRGQDVALRCDPISGHVSLFWYQQALGQGPEFLTYFQNEAQLDKSGLPSDRFFAERPEGSVSTLKIQRTQQEDSAVYLCASSLLQDNEQFFGPGTRLTVL.

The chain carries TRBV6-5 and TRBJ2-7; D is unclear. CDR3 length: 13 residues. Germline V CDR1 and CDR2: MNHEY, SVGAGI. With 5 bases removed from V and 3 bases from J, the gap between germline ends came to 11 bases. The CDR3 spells CASSERTLYEQYF. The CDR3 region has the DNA TGTGCCAGCAGTGAAAGGACCCTCTACGAGCAGTACTTC.

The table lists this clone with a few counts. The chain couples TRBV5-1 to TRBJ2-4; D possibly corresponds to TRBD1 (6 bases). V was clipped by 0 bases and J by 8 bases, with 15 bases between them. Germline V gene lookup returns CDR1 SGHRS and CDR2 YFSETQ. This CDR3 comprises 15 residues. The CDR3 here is CASSLGGPVGDIQYF. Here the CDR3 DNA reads TGCGCCAGCAGCTTGGGGGGGCCCGTCGGGGACATTCAGTACTTC.

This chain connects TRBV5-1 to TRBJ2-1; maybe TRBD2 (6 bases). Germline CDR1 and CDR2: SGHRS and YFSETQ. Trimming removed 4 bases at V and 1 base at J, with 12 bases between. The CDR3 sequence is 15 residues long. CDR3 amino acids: CASSQLAGSYNEQFF. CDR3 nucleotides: TGCGCCAGCAGCCAACTAGCTGGGTCCTACAATGAGCAGTTCTTC. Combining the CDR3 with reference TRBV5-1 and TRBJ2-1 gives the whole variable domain KAGVTQTPRYLIKTRGQQVTLSCSPISGHRSVSWYQQTPGQGLQFLFEYFSETQRNKGNFPGRFSGRQFSNSRSEMNVSTLELGDSALYLCASSQLAGSYNEQFFGPGTRLTVL.

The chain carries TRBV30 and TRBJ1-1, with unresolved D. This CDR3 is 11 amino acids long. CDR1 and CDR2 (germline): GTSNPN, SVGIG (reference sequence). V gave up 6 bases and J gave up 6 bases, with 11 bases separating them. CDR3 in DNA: TGTGCCTGCTCGTATTCCCCTGAAGCTTTCTTT. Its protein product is CACSYSPEAFF.

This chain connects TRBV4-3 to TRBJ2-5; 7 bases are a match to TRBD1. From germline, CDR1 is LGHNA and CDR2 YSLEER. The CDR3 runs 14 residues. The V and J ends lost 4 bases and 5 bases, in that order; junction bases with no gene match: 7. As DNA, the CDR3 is TGCGCCAGCAGCCGAAACAGGGGAGCGGAGACCCAGTACTTC. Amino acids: CASSRNRGAETQYF.

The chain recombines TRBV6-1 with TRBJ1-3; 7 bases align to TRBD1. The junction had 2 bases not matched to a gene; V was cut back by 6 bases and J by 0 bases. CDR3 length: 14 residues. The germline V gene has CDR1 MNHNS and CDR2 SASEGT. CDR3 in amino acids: CASRGQDSGNTIYF. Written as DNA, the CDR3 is TGTGCCAGCAGAGGACAGGACTCTGGAAACACCATATATTTT.

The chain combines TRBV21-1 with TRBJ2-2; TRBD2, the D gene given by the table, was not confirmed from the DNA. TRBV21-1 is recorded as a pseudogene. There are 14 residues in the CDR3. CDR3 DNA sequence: TGTGCCAGCAGCAAACCCGGGGGCACCGGGGAGCTGTTTTTT. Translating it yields CASSKPGGTGELFF.

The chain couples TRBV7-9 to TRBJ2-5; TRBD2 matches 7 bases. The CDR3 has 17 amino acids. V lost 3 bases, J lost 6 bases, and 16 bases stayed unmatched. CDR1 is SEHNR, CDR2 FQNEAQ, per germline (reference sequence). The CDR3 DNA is TGTGCCAGCAGCTTGACAATAGGGCCAGGGAGGGTACAGACCCAGTACTTC. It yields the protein CASSLTIGPGRVQTQYF.

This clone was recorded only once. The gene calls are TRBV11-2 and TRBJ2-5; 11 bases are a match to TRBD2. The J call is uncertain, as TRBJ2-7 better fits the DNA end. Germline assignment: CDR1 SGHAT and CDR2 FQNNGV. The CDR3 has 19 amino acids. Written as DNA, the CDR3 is TGTGCCAGCAGCGCGGGATTGGGTCTAGCGGGAGGCCCCAGGGACGAGCAGTACTTC. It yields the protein CASSAGLGLAGGPRDEQYF.

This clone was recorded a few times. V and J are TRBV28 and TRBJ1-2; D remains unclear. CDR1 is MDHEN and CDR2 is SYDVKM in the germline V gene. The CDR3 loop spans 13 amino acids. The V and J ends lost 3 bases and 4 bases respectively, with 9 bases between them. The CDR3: CASSLGTAYGYTF. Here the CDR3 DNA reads TGTGCCAGCAGTTTGGGAACGGCCTATGGCTACACCTTC.

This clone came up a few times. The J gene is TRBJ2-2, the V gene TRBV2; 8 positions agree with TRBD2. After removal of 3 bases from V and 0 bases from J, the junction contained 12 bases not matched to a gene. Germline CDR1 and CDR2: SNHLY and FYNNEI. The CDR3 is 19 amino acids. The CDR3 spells CASSDFRYSGEANTGELFF. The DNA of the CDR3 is TGTGCCAGCAGTGACTTCAGATATAGCGGGGAGGCGAACACCGGGGAGCTGTTTTTT.

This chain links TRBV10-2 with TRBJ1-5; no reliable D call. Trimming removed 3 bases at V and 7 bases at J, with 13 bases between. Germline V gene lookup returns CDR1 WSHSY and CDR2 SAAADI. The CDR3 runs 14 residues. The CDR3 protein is CASSDPGGRQPQHF. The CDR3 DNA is TGCGCCAGCAGTGACCCCGGTGGACGGCAGCCCCAGCATTTT.

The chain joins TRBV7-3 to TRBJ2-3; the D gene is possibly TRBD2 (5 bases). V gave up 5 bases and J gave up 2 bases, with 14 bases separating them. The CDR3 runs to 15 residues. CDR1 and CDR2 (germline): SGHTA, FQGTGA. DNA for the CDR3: TGTGCCAGCAGCCCACGGGATATATCCACAGATACGCAGTATTTT. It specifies CASSPRDISTDTQYF.

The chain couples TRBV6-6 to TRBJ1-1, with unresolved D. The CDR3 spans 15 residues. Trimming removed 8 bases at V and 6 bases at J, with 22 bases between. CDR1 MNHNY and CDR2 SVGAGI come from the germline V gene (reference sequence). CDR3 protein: CASRWDDAVGAEAFF. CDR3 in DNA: TGTGCCAGCCGTTGGGATGACGCCGTTGGGGCTGAAGCTTTCTTT.

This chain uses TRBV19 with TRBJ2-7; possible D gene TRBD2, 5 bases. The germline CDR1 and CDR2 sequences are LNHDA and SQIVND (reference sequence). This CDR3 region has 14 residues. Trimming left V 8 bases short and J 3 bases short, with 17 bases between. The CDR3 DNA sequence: TGTGCCAGTCGAGCGGCTGGAGGTCGCTACGAGCAGTACTTC. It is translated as CASRAAGGRYEQYF.

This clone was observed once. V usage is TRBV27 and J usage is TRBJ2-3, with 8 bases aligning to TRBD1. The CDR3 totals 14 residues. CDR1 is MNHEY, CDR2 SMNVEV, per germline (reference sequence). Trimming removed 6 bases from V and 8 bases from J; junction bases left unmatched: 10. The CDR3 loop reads CASSYRGASPTQYF. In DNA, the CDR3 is TGTGCCAGCAGCTACAGGGGGGCGAGCCCTACGCAGTATTTT.

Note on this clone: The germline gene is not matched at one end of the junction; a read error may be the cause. Written as DNA, the CDR3 is TGCGCCAAAAAGCGGGAGGTATCGATCTTC. Translation: CAKKREVSIF. The rearrangement links TRBV10-1 to TRBJ2-1, with 9 bases lining up with TRBD2. This CDR3 has 10 amino acids. CDR1 is WNHNN and CDR2 is SYGVQD in the germline V gene (reference sequence).

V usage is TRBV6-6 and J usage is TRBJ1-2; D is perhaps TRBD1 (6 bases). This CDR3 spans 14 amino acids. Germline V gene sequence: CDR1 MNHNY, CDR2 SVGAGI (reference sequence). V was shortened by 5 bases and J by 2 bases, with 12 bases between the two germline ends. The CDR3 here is CASSQTGVNYGYTF. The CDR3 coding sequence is TGTGCCAGCAGTCAGACAGGAGTCAACTATGGCTACACCTTC.

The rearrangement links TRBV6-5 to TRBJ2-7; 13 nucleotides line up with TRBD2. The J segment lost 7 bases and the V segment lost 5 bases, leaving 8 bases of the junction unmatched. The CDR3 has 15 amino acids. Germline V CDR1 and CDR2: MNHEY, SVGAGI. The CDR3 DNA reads TGTGCCAGCAGTGCTACAGGACTAGCGGGAGTAGAGCAGTACTTC. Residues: CASSATGLAGVEQYF.

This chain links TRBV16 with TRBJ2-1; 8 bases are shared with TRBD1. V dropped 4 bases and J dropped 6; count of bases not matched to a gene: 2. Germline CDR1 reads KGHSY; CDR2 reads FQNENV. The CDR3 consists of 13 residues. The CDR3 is CASSPTGGNEQFF. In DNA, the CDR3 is TGTGCCAGCAGCCCCACAGGGGGCAATGAGCAGTTCTTC.